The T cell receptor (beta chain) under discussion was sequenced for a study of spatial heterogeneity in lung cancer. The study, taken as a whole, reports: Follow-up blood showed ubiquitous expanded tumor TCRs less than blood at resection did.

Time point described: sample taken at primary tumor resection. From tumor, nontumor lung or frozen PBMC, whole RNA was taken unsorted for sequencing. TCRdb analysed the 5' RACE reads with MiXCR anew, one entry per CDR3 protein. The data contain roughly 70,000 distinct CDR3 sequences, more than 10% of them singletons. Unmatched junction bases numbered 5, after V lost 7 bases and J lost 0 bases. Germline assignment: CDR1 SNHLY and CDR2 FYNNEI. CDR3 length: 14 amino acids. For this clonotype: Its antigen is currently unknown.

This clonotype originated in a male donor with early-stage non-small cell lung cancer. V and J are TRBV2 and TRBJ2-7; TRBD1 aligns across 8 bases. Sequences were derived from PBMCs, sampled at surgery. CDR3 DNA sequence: TGTGCCAGCACTTGGGACAGGAGCTCCTACGAGCAGTACTTC. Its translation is CASTWDRSSYEQYF.